This T cell receptor (beta chain) was retrieved from a study of T-cell reconstitution after alpha-beta-depleted transplantation in children. Only a few counts were recorded for this clonotype. This CDR3 comprises 18 residues. V lost 4 bases, J lost 2 bases, and 10 bases stayed unmatched. Looked up from germline, CDR1 is MGHDK and CDR2 is SYGVNS. For TCRbeta, the library was prepared with unique molecular identifiers. TCRdb itself ran the PCR reads through MiXCR, one entry per CDR3 protein. The sample carries around 380,000 distinct CDR3 sequences, about 11% recorded once. The sequence was obtained from a human donor who donated a stem cell graft to a child with acute myeloid leukemia. J is TRBJ2-2 and V is TRBV25-1; 10 bases line up with TRBD2. The sample here was PBMCs from the stem cell graft donor, taken from the stem cell graft. The CDR3 loop reads CASSASSGGPLNTGELFF. The CDR3, as DNA: TGTGCCAGCAGTGCCTCTAGCGGGGGCCCCTTAAACACCGGGGAGCTGTTTTTT.